This TCR beta chain was documented in a study of cytotoxic CD8 clonotypes in ibrutinib-treated CLL. Study-wide background: The samples contained under 300,000 productive templates on average. They also contained an average of 94,082 productive rearrangements. General observations from the study: Baseline clonality was higher than in age-matched healthy donors and moved in step with circulating CD8+ T-cell counts. Among the clonotypes, public ones were uncommon and contracted or held stable on treatment.

This clone has just a few counts. What it recognizes is unknown. Losses at the gene ends were 1 base for V and 11 bases for J; bases not matched to a gene: 3. The CDR3 runs 12 residues. Germline V lookup: CDR1 GTSNPN, CDR2 SVGIG (reference sequence). Here immunoSEQ multiplex PCR was the method, and the copy in TCRdb shows in-frame clones only, minus some. The sample consists of some 130,000 clones, 84% of them appearing once. The genes are TRBV30 and TRBJ2-4; 9 bases align to TRBD1. The receptor was isolated from a human donor with chronic lymphocytic leukemia. The input for sequencing was PBMCs, taken after 24 months of ibrutinib treatment. This CDR3 is CAWSATGGFQYF. The CDR3 bases are TGTGCCTGGAGTGCGACAGGGGGTTTTCAGTACTTC.